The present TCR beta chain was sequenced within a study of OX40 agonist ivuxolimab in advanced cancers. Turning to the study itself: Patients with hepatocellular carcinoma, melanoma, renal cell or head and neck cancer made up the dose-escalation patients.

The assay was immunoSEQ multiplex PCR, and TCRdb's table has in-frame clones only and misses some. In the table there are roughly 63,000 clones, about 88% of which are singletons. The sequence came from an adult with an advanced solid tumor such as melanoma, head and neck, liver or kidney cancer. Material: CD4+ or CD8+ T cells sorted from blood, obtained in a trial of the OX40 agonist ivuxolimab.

CDR3 sequence: CASSPSGSRSNYGYTF. The CDR3 region has the DNA TGTGCCAGCAGCCCCTCAGGGAGCAGGTCTAACTATGGCTACACCTTC. The rearrangement joins TRBV11-2 to TRBJ1-2; D may be TRBD1 (5 bases). Germline assignment: CDR1 SGHAT and CDR2 FQNNGV. Trimming took 5 bases from V and 0 from J, leaving 16 bases between them. This CDR3 region has 16 residues.